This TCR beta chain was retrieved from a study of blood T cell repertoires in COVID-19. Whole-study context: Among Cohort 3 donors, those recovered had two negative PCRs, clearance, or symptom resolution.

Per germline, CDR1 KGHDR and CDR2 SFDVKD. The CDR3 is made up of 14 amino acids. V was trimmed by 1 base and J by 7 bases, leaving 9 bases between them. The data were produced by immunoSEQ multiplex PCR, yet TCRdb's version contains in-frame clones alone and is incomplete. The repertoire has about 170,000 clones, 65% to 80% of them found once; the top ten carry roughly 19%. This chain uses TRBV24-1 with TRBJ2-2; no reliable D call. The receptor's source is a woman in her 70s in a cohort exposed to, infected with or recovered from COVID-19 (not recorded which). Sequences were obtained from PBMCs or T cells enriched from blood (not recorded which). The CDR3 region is CATSDFSKSGELFF. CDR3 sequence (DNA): TGTGCCACCAGTGATTTCTCTAAAAGCGGGGAGCTGTTTTTT.